This passage covers 2 T cell receptor beta chains from one sample sequenced in a study of blood T cell repertoires in COVID-19. Libraries were prepared by immunoSEQ multiplex PCR; TCRdb keeps only in-frame clonotypes and omits some of them. The table lists 150,000 to 200,000 clones, 70% to 90% of them singletons. The material sequenced was peripheral blood. Every receptor here comes from a middle-aged man with active or convalescent COVID-19.

V and J are TRBV3-1 (or the pseudogene TRBV3-2) and TRBJ1-1; D not certain. Germline values: CDR1 LGHDT, CDR2 YNNKEL (reference sequence). V was clipped by 4 bases and J by 11 bases, with 11 bases between them. This CDR3 has 11 residues. The DNA of the CDR3 is TGTGCCAGCAGCCGTGGACTGGGGGCTTTCTTT. Its translation is CASSRGLGAFF.

The V and J genes are TRBV15 and TRBJ2-1; 8 bases are a match to TRBD2. The CDR3 extends over 19 amino acids. The V gene end was trimmed by 0 bases and the J gene end by 6 bases; junction bases not matched to a gene: 16. Looked up from germline, CDR1 is LNHNV and CDR2 is YYDKDF (reference sequence). The CDR3 spells CATSRDQDFWGLVPNEQFF. The CDR3 DNA is TGTGCCACCAGCAGAGATCAGGACTTTTGGGGACTAGTCCCCAATGAGCAGTTCTTC.